Following are 15 T cell receptor beta chains from one sample sequenced in a study of type 1 regulatory T cells. Each CDR3 protein gets one entry after TCRdb re-called the reads with MiXCR. The profile shows some 90,000 distinct CDR3 sequences, 31% of them singletons. The sequencing sample was made of CD4+ T cells, either the whole sample or a sorted fraction (not recorded which). The receptors shown here come from a human donor in good health.

The table lists this clonotype with a few counts. The V call is TRBV6-5, the J call TRBJ2-7; no clear D gene. Germline assignment: CDR1 MNHEY and CDR2 SVGAGI. V was shortened by 5 bases and J by 5 bases, with 10 bases between the two germline ends. This CDR3 has 12 amino acids. The CDR3 sequence is CASSGRGDEQYF. CDR3 sequence (DNA): TGTGCCAGCAGTGGACGCGGTGACGAGCAGTACTTC.

This rearrangement joins TRBV7-2 to TRBJ2-4; 12 bases agree with TRBD2. From germline, CDR1 is SGHTA and CDR2 FQGNSA. This CDR3 is 22 amino acids long. After removal of 0 bases from V and 9 bases from J, the junction contained 24 bases not matched to a gene. The CDR3 protein is CASSLALPAGGRLAGDRSIQYF. CDR3 bases: TGTGCCAGCAGCTTAGCGCTGCCCGCAGGGGGAAGACTAGCGGGAGATCGGAGCATTCAGTACTTC. Using reference TRBV7-2 and TRBJ2-4 for the parts outside the CDR3, the full variable domain is GAGVSQSPSNKVTEKGKDVELRCDPISGHTALYWYRQSLGQGLEFLIYFQGNSAPDKSGLPSDRFSAERTGGSVSTLTIQRTQQEDSAVYLCASSLALPAGGRLAGDRSIQYFGAGTRLSVL.

This clonotype occurred a few times. The chain couples TRBV7-2 to TRBJ2-3; tentatively, D is TRBD2 (5 bases). The CDR3 spans 13 residues. The V gene lost 4 bases and the J gene lost 2 bases, with 7 bases spanning the gap. In germline, CDR1 is SGHTA, CDR2 FQGNSA. CDR3 in DNA: TGTGCCAGCAGCTCGACTAACACAGATACGCAGTATTTT. The encoded protein is CASSSTNTDTQYF.

The J gene is TRBJ2-6, the V gene TRBV12-3 or TRBV12-4, with D perhaps matching TRBD1 or TRBD2 (6 bases each). CDR3 length: 18 amino acids. V was trimmed by 3 bases and J by 3 bases, leaving 18 bases between them. CDR3 sequence reads: CASSLSWSGASGANVLTF. DNA for the CDR3: TGTGCCAGCAGTTTGAGTTGGTCGGGGGCTAGTGGGGCCAACGTCCTGACTTTC.

V usage is TRBV19 and J usage is TRBJ1-1; possibly TRBD1 for D (5 bases). V lost 1 base to trimming and J lost 3 bases, with 12 bases between them. Germline V gene sequence: CDR1 LNHDA, CDR2 SQIVND (reference sequence). The CDR3 is 15 residues long. Here the CDR3 reads CASSIGRGVYTEAFF. The CDR3 coding sequence is TGTGCCAGTAGTATAGGTAGGGGTGTCTACACTGAAGCTTTCTTT.

This sequence joins TRBV11-2 and TRBJ2-6; 10 bases line up with TRBD1. CDR1 SGHAT and CDR2 FQNNGV come from the germline V gene. This CDR3 contains 18 residues. Trimming at V came to 6 bases and at J to 0 bases, leaving 8 bases not matched to a gene. This CDR3 reads CASRTGTGVFSGANVLTF. As DNA, the CDR3 is TGTGCCAGCAGAACCGGGACAGGGGTTTTCTCTGGGGCCAACGTCCTGACTTTC.

This clonotype was counted a few times. This chain connects TRBV7-2 to TRBJ1-4, with D perhaps matching TRBD1 (5 bases). The CDR3 runs to 14 residues. Germline V CDR1 and CDR2: SGHTA, FQGNSA. The ends were cut back, 5 bases at V and 1 base at J, with 8 bases in the middle. CDR3 region: CASSLGGTNEKLFF. The DNA of the CDR3 is TGTGCCAGCAGCCTGGGGGGAACTAATGAAAAACTGTTTTTT.

J is TRBJ2-7 and V is TRBV11-2; the match to TRBD1 covers 12 bases. The germline V gene has CDR1 SGHAT and CDR2 FQNNGV. V lost 4 bases to trimming and J lost 4 bases; unmatched junction nucleotides: 2. There are 14 residues in the CDR3. The CDR3 loop reads CASSWGQGAYEQYF. CDR3 DNA sequence: TGTGCCAGCAGCTGGGGACAGGGGGCGTACGAGCAGTACTTC.

The sample holds a few counts of this clonotype. The chain recombines TRBV5-1 with TRBJ2-2; D unresolved. Trimming left V 4 bases short and J 2 bases short, with 3 bases between. The CDR3 has 12 amino acids. The V gene's germline CDR1 is SGHRS and CDR2 YFSETQ. CDR3 nucleotides: TGCGCCAGCAGCCCCAACACCGGGGAGCTGTTTTTT. As protein: CASSPNTGELFF.

The chain carries TRBV7-2 and TRBJ2-6, with 8 positions matching TRBD2. Germline CDR1 SGHTA, CDR2 FQGNSA. This CDR3 has 17 residues. Unmatched junction bases numbered 4, after V lost 3 bases and J lost 0 bases. The CDR3 nucleotides are TGTGCCAGCAGCTTGGGACTAGTGAGCTCTGGGGCCAACGTCCTGACTTTC. Protein product: CASSLGLVSSGANVLTF.

The V gene is TRBV5-1, the J gene TRBJ2-1; the D call may be TRBD1 or TRBD2 (9 bases each). This CDR3 is 16 amino acids long. Germline assignment: CDR1 SGHRS and CDR2 YFSETQ. V lost 3 bases, J lost 14 bases, and 27 bases lay in between. CDR3 sequence: CASSSGTGSVAGAKFF. The CDR3 bases are TGCGCCAGCAGCTCCGGGACAGGGTCGGTAGCGGGAGCTAAGTTCTTC.

The sample holds a few counts of this clonotype. The chain joins TRBV7-2 to TRBJ2-4, with D tentatively TRBD1 or TRBD2 (5 bases each). CDR1 is SGHTA, CDR2 FQGNSA, per germline. Trimming took 3 bases from V and 6 from J, leaving 9 bases between them. The length of the CDR3 is 13 residues. CDR3 nucleotides: TGTGCCAGCAGCTTTGGGGGTTTAAACATTCAGTACTTC. Its translation is CASSFGGLNIQYF.

The rearrangement uses TRBV20-1 and TRBJ2-1; 16 bases align to TRBD2. V lost 3 bases to trimming and J lost 5 bases; unmatched junction nucleotides: 1. The CDR3 runs 15 residues. Germline V lookup: CDR1 DFQATT, CDR2 SNEGSKA (reference sequence). The chain's CDR3 is CSARGLAGGNNEQFF. CDR3 bases: TGCAGTGCTAGGGGACTAGCGGGAGGGAACAATGAGCAGTTCTTC.

The chain joins TRBV25-1 to TRBJ1-6; the D is unclear. V gave up 6 bases and J gave up 8 bases, with 17 bases separating them. Germline lookup yields CDR1 MGHDK and CDR2 SYGVNS. CDR3 size: 15 residues. The CDR3 DNA follows: TGTGCCAGCAGAGAGGGTTACGGTTCGGATTCACCCCTCCACTTT. This gives the protein CASREGYGSDSPLHF.

This chain connects TRBV30 to TRBJ2-3; D might be TRBD2 (6 bases). The CDR3 is 15 residues long. Germline V gene lookup returns CDR1 GTSNPN and CDR2 SVGIG (reference sequence). Trimming pared 7 bases from V and 4 bases from J, leaving 21 bases between. The CDR3 sequence: CASLVASVFPDTQYF. The CDR3 DNA follows: TGTGCCTCCCTGGTGGCTAGCGTGTTCCCAGATACGCAGTATTTT.